This TCR beta chain was sequenced in a study of post-analysis software for immune sequencing data. In the study overall: Relapsing-remitting, secondary progressive and progressive-relapsing multiple sclerosis were all included among the disease courses. Study results and limitations: The study found TRBV5-6, TRBV5-1 and TRBV20-1 among about five TRBV segments more frequent in patients than controls. Controls significantly exceeded multiple sclerosis patients in normalized Chao1 diversity.

Notes on this clonotype: What it binds is not known.

This CDR3 comprises 14 residues. The germline V gene encodes CDR1 MNHNY and CDR2 SVGAGI (reference sequence). Trimming cost V 0 bases and J 6 bases, with 12 bases left between them. The library was made from cDNA and included unique molecular identifiers. Input populations of about 0.85 to 11 million T cells gave rise to roughly 0.5 million cDNA molecules. TCRdb used MiXCR to reprocess the PCR reads, holding one entry per CDR3 protein. The sample contains roughly 430,000 distinct CDR3 sequences, approximately 37% of which appear only once. The receptor was derived from a girl under 10 years old with multiple sclerosis. V is TRBV6-6 and J is TRBJ2-7; D may be TRBD1 or TRBD2 (5 bases each). Sequenced input: blood. Here the CDR3 DNA reads TGTGCCAGCAGTTACTCGGGGACCGAGGGCGAGCAGTACTTC. This sequence encodes CASSYSGTEGEQYF.